The 25 T cell receptor beta chains reported below all come from one sample, sequenced in a study of blood T cells in healthy people across ages (dated by TCRdb to 2013 to 2016). Library creation used 5' RACE. TCRdb records Illumina HiSeq 2500 as the sequencer. A second PCR of about 6 to 11 cycles was performed with a sample-barcoded 5' primer and a J-beta primer mix. The raw public reads went through TCRdb reprocessing: fastp at Q25, MiXCR clone calling, in-frame beta chains kept. Every entry covers one CDR3 protein and lists the most common genes and DNA from its rows. For this sample there are hundreds of thousands of distinct CDR3 sequences; approximately 30% appear just once. Around a sixth of the sample belongs to the ten largest clones. The sequencing input was blood. The receptor source for this set is an elderly woman in good health.

This clonotype was observed at least ten times. The chain has TRBV7-9 and TRBJ2-1, with 10 bases identical to TRBD2. CDR1 SEHNR and CDR2 FQNEAQ come from the germline V gene (reference sequence). V was pared by 0 bases and J by 7 bases, with 3 bases of the junction left unmatched. This CDR3 comprises 15 residues. The CDR3 protein is CASSLALAGINEQFF. In DNA, the CDR3 is TGTGCCAGCAGCTTAGCACTAGCGGGGATTAATGAGCAGTTCTTC.

The chain joins TRBV7-9 to TRBJ2-3, with 9 bases lining up with TRBD2. Per the germline V gene, CDR1 is SEHNR and CDR2 is FQNEAQ (reference sequence). The CDR3 length is 16 residues. The V gene end was trimmed by 5 bases and the J gene end by 3 bases; junction bases not matched to a gene: 9. The CDR3 bases are TGTGCCAGCAGCCGTGCGGGGGGGGAAAGGACAGATACGCAGTATTTT. Protein sequence: CASSRAGGERTDTQYF.

A remark on this clonotype: This could be a read error, since a much larger clone is one nucleotide away. The chain links TRBV6-5 to TRBJ2-3; TRBD1 is a possible D gene (6 bases). Germline assignment: CDR1 MNHEY and CDR2 SVGAGI. Trimming removed 5 bases from V and 6 bases from J, with 18 bases in between. The CDR3 covers 15 residues. The CDR3 DNA reads as TGTGCCAGCAGTGGCTCCGACAGGTTTATTGATACGCAGTATTTT. Encoded protein: CASSGSDRFIDTQYF.

V usage is TRBV20-1 and J usage is TRBJ2-4, with TRBD2 matching 7 bases. Germline-derived CDR1 and CDR2 are DFQATT and SNEGSKA (reference sequence). After removal of 3 bases from V and 15 bases from J, the junction contained 8 bases not matched to a gene. The CDR3 totals 11 residues. In DNA, the CDR3 is TGCAGTGCTAGTGGGGCGGGGGAGGGGTACTTC. This encodes CSASGAGEGYF.

This clonotype was picked up many times. The chain links TRBV20-1 to TRBJ2-5; D possibly uses TRBD1 or TRBD2 (5 bases each). V lost 6 bases and J lost 5, with 10 bases in between. Germline values: CDR1 DFQATT, CDR2 SNEGSKA (reference sequence). This CDR3 contains 11 residues. The CDR3 DNA follows: TGCAGTGCCGGGGCCGGGGAGACCCAGTACTTC. This gives the protein CSAGAGETQYF.

The chain links TRBV2 to TRBJ2-7, with D possibly TRBD1 on 6 matching bases. Trimming cost V 6 bases and J 4 bases, with 19 bases left between them. The CDR3 consists of 15 residues. Germline CDR1 and CDR2: SNHLY and FYNNEI. In DNA, the CDR3 is TGTGCCAGCAGGGCAGGGGCAGGGGATAGGTACGAGCAGTACTTC. Encoded protein: CASRAGAGDRYEQYF.

This clonotype was counted only a few times. A read error may be the cause here, since a much bigger clone is one base away. The gene calls are TRBV25-1 and TRBJ1-2, with TRBD1 as a possible D gene (5 bases). This CDR3 region has 14 residues. Trimming shortened V by 6 bases and J by 1 base, and 12 bases separated the two germline ends. Germline values: CDR1 MGHDK, CDR2 SYGVNS. DNA for the CDR3: TGTGCCAGCAGGGAGGGGCCCGTTAACTATGGCTACACCTTC. Protein sequence: CASREGPVNYGYTF.

V gene TRBV3-1 combines with J gene TRBJ2-1; 10 nucleotides line up with TRBD1. This CDR3 is built from 16 residues. Germline V gene lookup returns CDR1 LGHDT and CDR2 YNNKEL (reference sequence). Trimming took 2 bases from V and 5 from J; bases not matched to a gene: 6. CDR3 residues: CASSQFGTGVNNEQFF. The CDR3 nucleotides are TGTGCCAGCAGCCAATTCGGGACAGGGGTCAACAATGAGCAGTTCTTC.

This clonotype has ten or more counts. The chain carries TRBV11-1 and TRBJ2-5; 7 positions agree with TRBD2. CDR3 length equals 13 residues. The V gene end was trimmed by 5 bases and the J gene end by 5 bases; junction bases not matched to a gene: 5. CDR1 is SGHAT and CDR2 is FQDESV in the germline V gene (reference sequence). The CDR3 coding sequence is TGTGCCAGCAGCCTGACTAGCTGGGAGACCCAGTACTTC. It yields the protein CASSLTSWETQYF.

This clonotype was found many times. This chain connects TRBV29-1 to TRBJ2-3, with 7 nucleotides matching TRBD1. Germline loops: CDR1 SQVTM, CDR2 ANQGSEA. V lost 1 base, J lost 2 bases, and 9 bases stayed unmatched. CDR3 size: 16 residues. The CDR3 sequence is CSVEGYRDSHTDTQYF. In DNA, the CDR3 is TGCAGCGTTGAAGGCTACCGGGACAGCCACACAGATACGCAGTATTTT.

The genes are TRBV7-2 and TRBJ1-2, with D maybe TRBD1 (5 bases). Germline lookup yields CDR1 SGHTA and CDR2 FQGNSA. Trimming pared 0 bases from V and 7 bases from J, leaving 12 bases between. The CDR3 spans 14 residues. CDR3 region: CASSLAGAVVGYTF. CDR3 in DNA: TGTGCCAGCAGCTTAGCAGGGGCGGTCGTTGGCTACACCTTC.

This clonotype was observed a handful of times. The V gene is TRBV29-1, the J gene TRBJ2-1, with 7 bases aligning to TRBD2. CDR1 is SQVTM, CDR2 ANQGSEA, per germline. The CDR3 consists of 16 residues. Trimming at V came to 6 bases and at J to 5 bases, leaving 16 bases not matched to a gene. In nucleotides, the CDR3 is TGCAGCGTCGAACGCCCAACTAGCGTACTAAACAATGAGCAGTTCTTC. It yields the protein CSVERPTSVLNNEQFF.

The gene calls are TRBV4-1 and TRBJ2-2; D ambiguous. Trimming shortened V by 0 bases and J by 5 bases, and 19 bases separated the two germline ends. CDR1 is MGHRA and CDR2 is YSYEKL in the germline V gene. This CDR3 is built from 18 residues. CDR3: CASSQEGMGNIRTGELFF. CDR3 nucleotide sequence: TGCGCCAGCAGCCAAGAGGGGATGGGGAACATTAGGACCGGGGAGCTGTTTTTT.

About this clonotype: One junction end does not reproduce the germline sequence, and a read error may be involved. The genes are TRBV29-1 and TRBJ2-7; 7 bases match TRBD1. The better agreement between TRBJ2-5 and the DNA end casts doubt on the J call. Germline values: CDR1 SQVTM, CDR2 ANQGSEA. This CDR3 is built from 11 residues. Here the CDR3 reads CSVLQGETQYF. CDR3 bases: TGTAGCGTCCTACAGGGGGAGACCCAGTACTTC.

There are many counts of this clonotype. The chain carries TRBV12-3 or TRBV12-4 and TRBJ1-6, with TRBD1 matching 8 bases. Losses at the gene ends were 2 bases for V and 10 bases for J; bases not matched to a gene: 7. This CDR3 comprises 15 residues. CDR3: CASSLRTGNRSPLHF. The CDR3 DNA follows: TGTGCCAGCAGTTTAAGGACAGGGAACCGGTCACCCCTCCACTTT.

CDR3 loop: CAEKTGPKDGYTF. DNA of the CDR3: TGTGCCGAAAAGACAGGGCCAAAGGATGGCTACACCTTC. The gene calls are TRBV9 and TRBJ1-2, with 7 bases aligning to TRBD1. Germline CDR1 reads SGDLS; CDR2 reads YYNGEE. The CDR3 is 13 amino acids. V lost 10 bases and J lost 6; bases outside the gene matches: 12.

This clonotype appeared many times. V usage is TRBV15 and J usage is TRBJ2-5; the match to TRBD2 covers 9 bases. Germline-derived CDR1 and CDR2 are LNHNV and YYDKDF (reference sequence). CDR3 length equals 16 residues. V dropped 0 bases and J dropped 7; count of bases not matched to a gene: 9. In DNA form, the CDR3 reads TGTGCCACCAGCAGAGAGGCTAGCGGGGCCCTAGGGACCCAGTACTTC. This sequence encodes CATSREASGALGTQYF.

The rearrangement links TRBV12-3 or TRBV12-4 to TRBJ2-3; D gene unclear. This CDR3 contains 12 residues. V lost 2 bases and J lost 15, with 15 bases in between. The CDR3 bases are TGTGCCAGCAGTTTAAGAGCAGATGTGCAATATTTT. Translation gives CASSLRADVQYF.

This clonotype was observed a single time. This may be a read error, as it is one base from a much larger clone. The V and J genes are TRBV6-1 and TRBJ2-4, with D hard to call. Gene TRBJ2-7 matches the end of the DNA better, so the J call may be wrong. The germline V gene has CDR1 MNHNS and CDR2 SASEGT. There are 14 residues in the CDR3. The CDR3 region is CASGEGPSSYEQYF. DNA of the CDR3: TGTGCCAGCGGTGAAGGGCCAAGCTCCTACGAGCAGTACTTC.

This chain uses TRBV11-1 with TRBJ2-2, with a tentative D call TRBD2 (5 bases). Trimming cost V 3 bases and J 5 bases, with 10 bases left between them. Germline lookup yields CDR1 SGHAT and CDR2 FQDESV (reference sequence). CDR3 length: 14 amino acids. CDR3 amino acids: CASSFGVGTGELFF. CDR3 nucleotide sequence: TGTGCCAGCAGCTTCGGGGTCGGGACCGGGGAGCTGTTTTTT.

This clonotype was detected many times. This may come from a read error, since a much larger clone is one base off. The chain carries TRBV2 and TRBJ2-5; D uncertain. Trimming took off 6 bases at V and 11 bases at J, with 28 bases between the two ends. The CDR3 covers 16 residues. Germline CDR1 SNHLY, CDR2 FYNNEI. CDR3 DNA sequence: TGTGCCAGCAGAGACCGGGCGGCACAAGGGAATAATGAGCAGTACTTC. Amino acids: CASRDRAAQGNNEQYF.

V and J are TRBV10-1 and TRBJ2-5; possible D gene TRBD2, 6 bases. V dropped 2 bases and J dropped 2 bases, with 9 bases sitting between them. The CDR3 consists of 14 residues. CDR1 WNHNN and CDR2 SYGVQD come from the germline V gene (reference sequence). CDR3: CASSERGKQETQYF. DNA for the CDR3: TGCGCCAGCAGTGAGCGCGGGAAGCAAGAGACCCAGTACTTC.

The V gene is TRBV7-2, the J gene TRBJ2-1; 16 bases line up with TRBD2. The CDR3 runs 16 residues. Germline values: CDR1 SGHTA, CDR2 FQGNSA. The J segment lost 5 bases and the V segment lost 5 bases, leaving 3 bases of the junction unmatched. DNA of the CDR3: TGTGCCAGCAGCGTGGGACTAGCGGGGGGGAACAATGAGCAGTTCTTC. Translating gives CASSVGLAGGNNEQFF.

There are many counts of this clonotype. J is TRBJ2-1 and V is TRBV15; D remains ambiguous. The germline gives CDR1 LNHNV, CDR2 YYDKDF (reference sequence). The CDR3 consists of 13 residues. V lost 1 base and J 7 bases, leaving 8 bases between the germline ends. CDR3 in amino acids: CATSRGTWNEQFF. The DNA for the CDR3 is TGTGCCACCAGCAGAGGGACCTGGAATGAGCAGTTCTTC.

This clonotype was counted at least ten times. The chain links TRBV9 to TRBJ1-5, with 7 positions matching TRBD1. V was clipped by 3 bases and J by 7 bases; unmatched bases: 4. CDR3 length: 13 amino acids. Germline CDR1 and CDR2: SGDLS and YYNGEE. CDR3 amino acids: CASSGSGGQPQHF. CDR3 DNA sequence: TGTGCCAGCAGCGGTTCAGGGGGGCAGCCCCAGCATTTT.